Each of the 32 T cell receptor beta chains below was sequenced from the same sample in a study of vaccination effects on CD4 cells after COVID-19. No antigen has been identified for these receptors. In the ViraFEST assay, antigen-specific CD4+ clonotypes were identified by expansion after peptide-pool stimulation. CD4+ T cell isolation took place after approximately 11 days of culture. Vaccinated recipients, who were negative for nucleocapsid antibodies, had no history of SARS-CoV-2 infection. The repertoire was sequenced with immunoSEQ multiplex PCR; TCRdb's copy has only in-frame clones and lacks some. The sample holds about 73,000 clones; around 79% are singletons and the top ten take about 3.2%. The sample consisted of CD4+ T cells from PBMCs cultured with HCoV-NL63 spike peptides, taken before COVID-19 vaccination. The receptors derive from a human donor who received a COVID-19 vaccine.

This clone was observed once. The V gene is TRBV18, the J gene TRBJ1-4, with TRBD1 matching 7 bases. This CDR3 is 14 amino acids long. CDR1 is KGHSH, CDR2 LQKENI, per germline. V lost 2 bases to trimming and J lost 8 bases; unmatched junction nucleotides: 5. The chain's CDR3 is CASSPVARGEKLFF. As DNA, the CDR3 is TGTGCCAGCTCACCAGTCGCCAGGGGGGAAAAACTGTTTTTT.

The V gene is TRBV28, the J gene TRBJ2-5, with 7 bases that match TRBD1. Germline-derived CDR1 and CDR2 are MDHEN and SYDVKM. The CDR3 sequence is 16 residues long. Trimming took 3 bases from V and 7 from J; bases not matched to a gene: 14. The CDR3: CASSFPATTGEGTQYF. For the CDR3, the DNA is TGTGCCAGCAGTTTCCCTGCAACCACAGGGGAAGGGACCCAGTACTTC.

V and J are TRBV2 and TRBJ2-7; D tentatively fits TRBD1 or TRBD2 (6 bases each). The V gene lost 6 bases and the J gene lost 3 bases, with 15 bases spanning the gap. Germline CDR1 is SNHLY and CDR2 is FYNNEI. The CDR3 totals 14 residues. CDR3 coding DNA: TGTGCCAGCAGGACGACGGGGGCTCACTACGAGCAGTACGTC. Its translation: CASRTTGAHYEQYV.

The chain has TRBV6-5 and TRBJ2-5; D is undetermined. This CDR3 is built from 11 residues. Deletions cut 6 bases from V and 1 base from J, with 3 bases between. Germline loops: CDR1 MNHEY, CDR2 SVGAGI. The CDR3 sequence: CASSPQETQYF. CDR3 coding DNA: TGTGCCAGCAGCCCCCAAGAGACCCAGTACTTC.

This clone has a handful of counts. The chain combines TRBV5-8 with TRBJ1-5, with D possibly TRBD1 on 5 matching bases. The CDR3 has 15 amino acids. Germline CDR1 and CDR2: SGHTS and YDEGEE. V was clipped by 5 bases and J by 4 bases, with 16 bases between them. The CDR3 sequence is CASRSGYSWNQPQHF. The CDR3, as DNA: TGTGCCAGCAGGTCAGGGTATTCTTGGAATCAGCCCCAGCATTTT.

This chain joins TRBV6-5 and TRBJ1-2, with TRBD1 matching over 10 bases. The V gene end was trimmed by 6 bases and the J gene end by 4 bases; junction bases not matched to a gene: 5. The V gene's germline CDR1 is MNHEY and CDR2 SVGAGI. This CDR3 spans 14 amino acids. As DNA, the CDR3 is TGTGCCAGCAGGATCGGACAGGGGGTCTATGGCTACACCTTC. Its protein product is CASRIGQGVYGYTF.

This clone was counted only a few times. CDR3 bases: TGTGCCAGCAGTGGCGATACGGAAATCTATGGCTACACCTTC. Its translation: CASSGDTEIYGYTF. The chain couples TRBV2 to TRBJ1-2; D is undetermined. There are 14 residues in the CDR3. The germline V and J ends were trimmed by 4 bases and 4 bases, with 13 bases remaining between them. CDR1 and CDR2 from the germline V gene are SNHLY and FYNNEI.

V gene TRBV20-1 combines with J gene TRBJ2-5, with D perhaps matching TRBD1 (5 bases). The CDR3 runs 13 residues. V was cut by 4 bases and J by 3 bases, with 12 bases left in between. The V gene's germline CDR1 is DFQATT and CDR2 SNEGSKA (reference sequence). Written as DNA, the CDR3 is TGCAGTGCTAATGACAGCCCAGAAGAGACCCAGTACTTC. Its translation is CSANDSPEETQYF.

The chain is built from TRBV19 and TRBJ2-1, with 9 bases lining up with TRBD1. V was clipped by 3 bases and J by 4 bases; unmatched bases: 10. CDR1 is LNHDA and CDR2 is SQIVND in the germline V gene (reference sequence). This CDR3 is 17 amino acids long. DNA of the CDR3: TGTGCCAGTAGTATTGGGTCGGGGACAGGGAAATACAATGAGCAGTTCTTC. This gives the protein CASSIGSGTGKYNEQFF.

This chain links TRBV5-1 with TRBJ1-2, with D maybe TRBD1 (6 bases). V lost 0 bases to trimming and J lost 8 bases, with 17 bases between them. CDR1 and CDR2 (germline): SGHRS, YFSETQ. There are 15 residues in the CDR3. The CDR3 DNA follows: TGCGCCAGCAGCTTGGGATCACAGGGTGTAGGCGGCTACACCTTC. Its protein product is CASSLGSQGVGGYTF.

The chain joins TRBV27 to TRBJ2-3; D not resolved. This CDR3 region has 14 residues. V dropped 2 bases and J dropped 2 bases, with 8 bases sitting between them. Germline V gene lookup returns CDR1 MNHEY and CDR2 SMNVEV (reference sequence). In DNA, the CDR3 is TGTGCCAGCAGTTTAACCGGGTACACAGATACGCAGTATTTT. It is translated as CASSLTGYTDTQYF.

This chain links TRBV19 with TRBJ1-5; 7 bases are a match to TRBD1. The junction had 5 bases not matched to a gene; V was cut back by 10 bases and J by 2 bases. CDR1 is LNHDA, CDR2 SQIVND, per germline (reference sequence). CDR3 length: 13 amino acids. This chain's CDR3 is CATGQARNQPQHF. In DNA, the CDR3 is TGTGCCACCGGACAGGCGCGCAATCAGCCCCAGCATTTT.

CDR3 loop: CASSPPGTEAKETQYF. DNA of the CDR3: TGTGCCAGCAGCCCCCCGGGGACGGAGGCGAAAGAGACCCAGTACTTC. The rearrangement links TRBV21-1 to TRBJ2-5. TRBV21-1 is listed as a pseudogene. The CDR3 consists of 16 residues.

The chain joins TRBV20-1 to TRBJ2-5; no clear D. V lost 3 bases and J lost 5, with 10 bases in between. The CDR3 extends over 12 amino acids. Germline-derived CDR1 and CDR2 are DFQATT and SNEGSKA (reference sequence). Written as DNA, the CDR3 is TGCAGTGCTAGTTCAGGCAGGGAGACCCAGTACTTC. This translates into CSASSGRETQYF.

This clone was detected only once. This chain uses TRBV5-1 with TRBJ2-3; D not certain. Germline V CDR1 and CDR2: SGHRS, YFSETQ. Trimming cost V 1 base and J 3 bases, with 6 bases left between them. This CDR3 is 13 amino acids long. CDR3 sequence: CASSLQETDTQYF. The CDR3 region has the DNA TGCGCCAGCAGCTTGCAAGAGACAGATACGCAGTATTTT.

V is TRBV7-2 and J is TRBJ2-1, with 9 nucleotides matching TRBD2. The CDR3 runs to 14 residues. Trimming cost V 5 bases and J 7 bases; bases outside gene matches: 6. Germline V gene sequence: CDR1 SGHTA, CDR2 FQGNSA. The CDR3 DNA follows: TGTGCCAGCAGCGGCGGGGGGGCAGAAAATGAGCAGTTCTTC. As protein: CASSGGGAENEQFF.

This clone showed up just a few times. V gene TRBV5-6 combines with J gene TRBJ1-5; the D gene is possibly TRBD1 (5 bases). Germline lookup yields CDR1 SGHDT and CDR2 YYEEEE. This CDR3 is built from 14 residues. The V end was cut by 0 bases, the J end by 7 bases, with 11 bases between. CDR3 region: CASSLGWGEQPQHF. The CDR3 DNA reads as TGTGCCAGCAGCTTGGGCTGGGGCGAGCAGCCCCAGCATTTT.

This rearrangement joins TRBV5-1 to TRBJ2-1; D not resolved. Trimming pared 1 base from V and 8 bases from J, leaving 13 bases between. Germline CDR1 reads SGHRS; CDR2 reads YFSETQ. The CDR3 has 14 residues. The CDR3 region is CASSLYAAVDEQFF. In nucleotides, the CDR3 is TGCGCCAGCAGCTTGTACGCCGCCGTCGATGAGCAGTTCTTC.

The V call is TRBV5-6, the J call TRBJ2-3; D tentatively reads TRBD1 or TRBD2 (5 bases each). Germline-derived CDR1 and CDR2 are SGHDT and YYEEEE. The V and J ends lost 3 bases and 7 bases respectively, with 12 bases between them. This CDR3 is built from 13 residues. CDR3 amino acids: CASSSRDHHTQYF. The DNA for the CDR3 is TGTGCCAGCAGCTCCCGGGACCACCATACGCAGTATTTT. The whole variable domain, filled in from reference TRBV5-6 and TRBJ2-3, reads DAGVTQSPTHLIKTRGQQVTLRCSPKSGHDTVSWYQQALGQGPQFIFQYYEEEERQRGNFPDRFSGHQFPNYSSELNVNALLLGDSALYLCASSSRDHHTQYFGPGTRLTVL.

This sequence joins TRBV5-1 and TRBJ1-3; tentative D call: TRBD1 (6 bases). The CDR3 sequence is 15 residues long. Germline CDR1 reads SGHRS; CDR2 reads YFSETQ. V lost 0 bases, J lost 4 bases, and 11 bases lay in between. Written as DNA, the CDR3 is TGCGCCAGCAGCTTGGTACAGGGCTCCGGAAACACCATATATTTT. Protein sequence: CASSLVQGSGNTIYF.

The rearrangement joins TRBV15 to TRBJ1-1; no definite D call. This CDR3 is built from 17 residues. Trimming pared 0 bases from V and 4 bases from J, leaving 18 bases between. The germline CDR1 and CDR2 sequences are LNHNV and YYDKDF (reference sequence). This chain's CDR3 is CATSRDRWLVRGTEAFF. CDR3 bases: TGTGCCACCAGCAGAGATAGATGGTTGGTACGGGGCACTGAAGCTTTCTTT.

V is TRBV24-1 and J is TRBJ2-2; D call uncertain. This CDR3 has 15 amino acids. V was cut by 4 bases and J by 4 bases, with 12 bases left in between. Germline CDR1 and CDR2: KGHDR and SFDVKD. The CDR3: CATSDQTRPTGELFF. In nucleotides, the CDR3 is TGTGCCACCAGTGACCAAACACGCCCCACCGGGGAGCTGTTTTTT.

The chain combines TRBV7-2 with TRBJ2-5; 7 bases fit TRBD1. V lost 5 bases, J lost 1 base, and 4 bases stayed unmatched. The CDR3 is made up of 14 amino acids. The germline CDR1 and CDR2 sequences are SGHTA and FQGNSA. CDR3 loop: CASSLRTGQETQYF. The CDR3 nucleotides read TGTGCCAGCAGCCTTAGGACAGGCCAAGAGACCCAGTACTTC.

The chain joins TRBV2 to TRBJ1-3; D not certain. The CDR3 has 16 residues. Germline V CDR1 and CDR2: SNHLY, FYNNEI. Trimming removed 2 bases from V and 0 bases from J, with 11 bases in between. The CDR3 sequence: CASSELQQFSGNTIYF. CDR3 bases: TGTGCCAGCAGTGAACTACAGCAATTCTCTGGAAACACCATATATTTT.

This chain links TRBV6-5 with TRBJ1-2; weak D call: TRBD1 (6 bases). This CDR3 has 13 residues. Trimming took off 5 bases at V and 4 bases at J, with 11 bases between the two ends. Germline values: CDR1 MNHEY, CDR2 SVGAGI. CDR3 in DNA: TGTGCCAGCAGTCCCCGGACAGCCTATGGCTACACCTTC. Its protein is CASSPRTAYGYTF.

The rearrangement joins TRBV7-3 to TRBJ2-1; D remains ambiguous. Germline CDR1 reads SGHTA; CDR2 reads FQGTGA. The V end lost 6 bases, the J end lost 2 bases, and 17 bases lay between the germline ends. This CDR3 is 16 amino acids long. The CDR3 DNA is TGTGCCAGCAGTCAAAAGCCGGCACGTCCCTACAATGAGCAGTTCTTC. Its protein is CASSQKPARPYNEQFF. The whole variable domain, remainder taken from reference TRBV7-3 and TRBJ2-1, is GAGVSQTPSNKVTEKGKYVELRCDPISGHTALYWYRQSLGQGPEFLIYFQGTGAADDSGLPNDRFFAVRPEGSVSTLKIQRTERGDSAVYLCASSQKPARPYNEQFFGPGTRLTVL.

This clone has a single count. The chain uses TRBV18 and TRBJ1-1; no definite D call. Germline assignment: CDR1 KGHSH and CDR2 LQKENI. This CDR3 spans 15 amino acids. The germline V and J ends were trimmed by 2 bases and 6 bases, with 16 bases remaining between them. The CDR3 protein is CASSPSTQGGSEAFF. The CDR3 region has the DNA TGTGCCAGCTCACCATCAACTCAAGGCGGTTCTGAAGCTTTCTTT.

CDR3: CASSRDKSEQYV. CDR3 sequence (DNA): TGTGCCAGCAGTCGGGACAAGTCGGAGCAGTACGTC. The rearrangement links TRBV5-8 to TRBJ2-7; possible D gene TRBD1, 6 bases. Trimming shortened V by 5 bases and J by 7 bases, and 13 bases separated the two germline ends. Germline values: CDR1 SGHTS, CDR2 YDEGEE. The CDR3 runs to 12 residues.

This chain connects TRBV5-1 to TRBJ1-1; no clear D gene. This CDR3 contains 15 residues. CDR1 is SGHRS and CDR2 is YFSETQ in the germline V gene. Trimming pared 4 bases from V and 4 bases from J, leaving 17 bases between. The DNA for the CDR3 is TGCGCCAGCAGCACGATACTGAGAGAGGGCACTGAAGCTTTCTTT. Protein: CASSTILREGTEAFF.

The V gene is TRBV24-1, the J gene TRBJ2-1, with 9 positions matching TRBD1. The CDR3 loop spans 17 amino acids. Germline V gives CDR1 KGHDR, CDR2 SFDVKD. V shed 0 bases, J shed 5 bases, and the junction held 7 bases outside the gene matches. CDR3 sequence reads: CATSDLIGTGSHNEQFF. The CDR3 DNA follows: TGTGCCACCAGTGATTTGATCGGGACAGGGTCCCACAATGAGCAGTTCTTC.

This CDR3 is CASSPGGGSDIQYF. CDR3 sequence (DNA): TGTGCCAGCAGCCCTGGGGGTGGAAGCGACATTCAGTACTTC. The chain uses TRBV7-9 and TRBJ2-4, with D tentatively TRBD1 or TRBD2 (5 bases each). V gave up 5 bases and J gave up 8 bases, with 16 bases separating them. CDR3 length: 14 amino acids. The germline V gene encodes CDR1 SEHNR and CDR2 FQNEAQ (reference sequence).

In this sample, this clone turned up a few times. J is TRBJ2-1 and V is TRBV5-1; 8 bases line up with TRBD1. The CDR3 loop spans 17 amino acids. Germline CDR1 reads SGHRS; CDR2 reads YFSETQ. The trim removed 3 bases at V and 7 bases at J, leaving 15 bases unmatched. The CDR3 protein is CASSSPGQGRAENEQFF. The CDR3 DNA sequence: TGCGCCAGCAGCTCCCCCGGACAGGGTCGAGCAGAAAATGAGCAGTTCTTC.